Each of the 22 T cell receptor beta chains below was sequenced from the same sample in a study of blood T cell repertoires in COVID-19. The data were produced by immunoSEQ multiplex PCR, yet TCRdb's version contains in-frame clones alone and is incomplete. Here the sample spans roughly 320,000 clones, about nine tenths being singletons. Sequenced sample: PBMCs or T cells enriched from blood (not recorded which). All receptors derive from a man aged 30 to 39 who had recovered from COVID-19.

A note on this clone: Other DNA sequences in this sample translate to the same CDR3. The J gene is TRBJ1-5, the V gene TRBV18, with 10 bases matching TRBD1. With 3 bases clipped from V and 2 bases from J, the junction kept 1 base outside the gene matches. This CDR3 has 15 amino acids. Germline V CDR1 and CDR2: KGHSH, LQKENI. CDR3 protein: CASSPGTGGNQPQHF. The CDR3 nucleotides are TGTGCCAGCTCACCGGGGACAGGGGGCAATCAGCCCCAGCATTTT.

The chain combines TRBV5-1 with TRBJ2-5; maybe TRBD1 (7 bases). The germline V and J ends were trimmed by 3 bases and 3 bases, with 12 bases remaining between them. The CDR3 covers 14 residues. Germline lookup yields CDR1 SGHRS and CDR2 YFSETQ. The CDR3 loop reads CASSWGDREETQYF. The CDR3 nucleotides read TGCGCCAGCAGCTGGGGGGACAGAGAAGAGACCCAGTACTTC.

The chain links TRBV6-1 to TRBJ1-6; a weak D match, TRBD1 (6 bases). The CDR3 loop spans 14 amino acids. V gave up 3 bases and J gave up 10 bases, with 13 bases separating them. The germline gives CDR1 MNHNS, CDR2 SASEGT. CDR3 residues: CASSEGAVGSPLHF. DNA for the CDR3: TGTGCCAGCAGTGAGGGGGCAGTAGGGTCACCCCTCCACTTT.

This rearrangement joins TRBV24-1 to TRBJ1-4, with 11 positions matching TRBD1. This CDR3 contains 16 residues. Per germline, CDR1 KGHDR and CDR2 SFDVKD. J lost 10 bases, V lost 2 bases, and 8 bases had no gene match. CDR3 residues: CATSDSRTGGASKLFF. Here the CDR3 DNA reads TGTGCCACCAGTGATTCCCGGACAGGGGGCGCATCAAAACTGTTTTTT.

This chain connects TRBV5-1 to TRBJ2-7, with TRBD2 as a possible D gene (6 bases). Trimming pared 4 bases from V and 4 bases from J, leaving 15 bases between. Germline V gene data show CDR1 as SGHRS and CDR2 as YFSETQ. The CDR3 runs 14 residues. The CDR3 region is CASSRLEREYEQYF. The CDR3 coding sequence is TGCGCCAGCAGCAGACTAGAAAGGGAATACGAGCAGTACTTC.

The chain employs TRBV11-3 and TRBJ2-3, with 9 bases fitting TRBD1. Germline V CDR1 and CDR2: SGHNT, YENEEA. The trim removed 1 base at V and 5 bases at J, leaving 7 bases unmatched. This CDR3 contains 16 residues. In nucleotides, the CDR3 is TGTGCCAGCAGCTTAGCAGGGACAGGGTTCCGAGATACGCAGTATTTT. Translating gives CASSLAGTGFRDTQYF. The full variable domain, rest sourced from reference TRBV11-3 and TRBJ2-3, is EAGVVQSPRYKIIEKKQPVAFWCNPISGHNTLYWYLQNLGQGPELLIRYENEEAVDDSQLPKDRFSAERLKGVDSTLKIQPAELGDSAVYLCASSLAGTGFRDTQYFGPGTRLTVL.

The gene calls are TRBV5-1 and TRBJ1-4; D is unclear. V was trimmed by 6 bases and J by 5 bases, leaving 11 bases between them. The CDR3 is 13 amino acids. Germline V gene data show CDR1 as SGHRS and CDR2 as YFSETQ. The CDR3 region has the DNA TGCGCCAGCAAGGTCGGGTCGAATGAAAAACTGTTTTTT. Translation gives CASKVGSNEKLFF.

The chain carries TRBV30 and TRBJ1-2; D gene ambiguous. Trimming stripped 8 bases from V and 0 bases from J, with 13 bases between. The CDR3 has 13 residues. Per germline, CDR1 GTSNPN and CDR2 SVGIG (reference sequence). The CDR3 spells CAAPRRSNYGYTF. The CDR3, as DNA: TGTGCCGCGCCGCGGAGGTCTAACTATGGCTACACCTTC.

The chain couples TRBV5-6 to TRBJ2-7; TRBD2 might be the D (5 bases). The V and J ends lost 7 bases and 3 bases respectively, with 14 bases between them. From germline, CDR1 is SGHDT and CDR2 YYEEEE. The CDR3 consists of 13 residues. The CDR3: CASEGERNYEQYF. The CDR3 DNA reads TGTGCCAGCGAAGGTGAGCGGAACTACGAGCAGTACTTC.

The chain has TRBV7-2 and TRBJ1-3; perhaps TRBD1 as D (6 bases). Germline V lookup: CDR1 SGHTA, CDR2 FQGNSA. Trimming removed 1 base from V and 0 bases from J, with 7 bases in between. CDR3 length: 15 residues. The CDR3: CASSLGGLSGNTIYF. Written as DNA, the CDR3 is TGTGCCAGCAGCTTAGGGGGGCTCTCTGGAAACACCATATATTTT.

The genes are TRBV7-9 and TRBJ2-7, with a possible D match to TRBD1 (5 bases). The CDR3 extends over 16 amino acids. V shed 1 base and J shed 3 bases, with 16 bases lying between them. Germline loops: CDR1 SEHNR, CDR2 FQNEAQ (reference sequence). As DNA, the CDR3 is TGTGCCAGCAGCTTAGACGATGGACAAGCCAGCTACGAGCAGTACTTC. It specifies CASSLDDGQASYEQYF. Based on the CDR3 plus reference TRBV7-9 and TRBJ2-7, the full variable domain is DTGVSQNPRHKITKRGQNVTFRCDPISEHNRLYWYRQTLGQGPEFLTYFQNEAQLEKSRLLSDRFSAERPKGSFSTLEIQRTEQGDSAMYLCASSLDDGQASYEQYFGPGTRLTVT.

The sample holds one count of this clone. V gene TRBV4-1 combines with J gene TRBJ2-5, with D possibly being TRBD2 (6 bases). Trimming pared 1 base from V and 4 bases from J, leaving 22 bases between. The CDR3 sequence is 18 residues long. From germline, CDR1 is MGHRA and CDR2 YSYEKL. The CDR3 coding sequence is TGCGCCAGCAGCCAAGGGGCTCGGGAGCCACCGCAGGGAGAGACCCAGTACTTC. Encoded protein: CASSQGAREPPQGETQYF.

This chain uses TRBV19 with TRBJ1-2; TRBD1 is a possible D gene (5 bases). V lost 2 bases, J lost 3 bases, and 16 bases lay in between. The CDR3 extends over 16 amino acids. Germline-derived CDR1 and CDR2 are LNHDA and SQIVND (reference sequence). For the CDR3, the DNA is TGTGCCAGTAGTATAATCACAGGCCGAGACTACTATGGCTACACCTTC. Protein sequence: CASSIITGRDYYGYTF.

This rearrangement joins TRBV24-1 to TRBJ1-5; D gene unclear. Trimming took off 1 base at V and 4 bases at J, with 4 bases between the two ends. The germline gives CDR1 KGHDR, CDR2 SFDVKD. The CDR3 has 13 amino acids. CDR3 sequence reads: CATSDFGNQPQHF. In nucleotides, the CDR3 is TGTGCCACCAGTGATTTCGGGAATCAGCCCCAGCATTTT.

The V gene is TRBV3-1 (or the pseudogene TRBV3-2), the J gene TRBJ1-4; D is possibly TRBD1 (5 bases). Germline V CDR1 and CDR2: LGHDT, YNNKEL (reference sequence). This CDR3 region has 15 residues. V lost 0 bases to trimming and J lost 3 bases, with 8 bases between them. CDR3 sequence reads: CASSQDGASNEKLFF. As DNA, the CDR3 is TGTGCCAGCAGCCAAGATGGGGCGTCTAATGAAAAACTGTTTTTT.

V gene TRBV3-1 (or the pseudogene TRBV3-2) combines with J gene TRBJ2-7; D might be TRBD1 (6 bases). Trimming left V 6 bases short and J 2 bases short, with 11 bases between. Germline lookup yields CDR1 LGHDT and CDR2 YNNKEL (reference sequence). The CDR3 spans 13 residues. As DNA, the CDR3 is TGTGCCAGCAGTCTAGGGGGAACCTACGAGCAGTACTTC. Amino acid sequence: CASSLGGTYEQYF.

The chain links TRBV28 to TRBJ1-3, with D possibly being TRBD1 (5 bases). This CDR3 is 15 amino acids long. V lost 5 bases, J lost 0 bases, and 11 bases lay in between. In germline, CDR1 is MDHEN, CDR2 SYDVKM. The CDR3 here is CASSNSGISGNTIYF. CDR3 DNA sequence: TGTGCCAGCAGTAACTCAGGGATCTCTGGAAACACCATATATTTT.

The V and J genes are TRBV5-5 and TRBJ1-6; D gene unclear. Trimming pared 2 bases from V and 7 bases from J, leaving 16 bases between. Germline V lookup: CDR1 SGHKS, CDR2 YYEKEE (reference sequence). This CDR3 has 16 amino acids. CDR3: CASSFSNGAPNSPLHF. CDR3 DNA: TGTGCCAGCAGCTTCTCAAACGGTGCCCCAAATTCACCCCTCCACTTT.

This clone has just one count. The chain links TRBV15 to TRBJ2-7; 8 nucleotides line up with TRBD2. V shed 4 bases, J shed 3 bases, and the junction held 14 bases outside the gene matches. CDR1 is LNHNV, CDR2 YYDKDF, per germline (reference sequence). The CDR3 length is 17 residues. Written as DNA, the CDR3 is TGTGCCACCAGCACCAAAATTGGACGAAGCGGGGGCTACGAGCAGTACTTC. Its translation is CATSTKIGRSGGYEQYF.

This chain joins TRBV5-5 and TRBJ2-6; 7 positions agree with TRBD1. The CDR3 spans 19 residues. V shed 0 bases and J 4 bases; nucleotides not matched to a gene: 13. The germline V gene encodes CDR1 SGHKS and CDR2 YYEKEE (reference sequence). CDR3 nucleotides: TGTGCCAGCAGCTTGGGAACCCGGACAGGCCTTTTCGGGGCCAACGTCCTGACTTTC. It specifies CASSLGTRTGLFGANVLTF.

The chain is built from TRBV11-1 and TRBJ1-1, with TRBD1 as a possible D gene (6 bases). V lost 1 base, J lost 4 bases, and 10 bases lay in between. From germline, CDR1 is SGHAT and CDR2 FQDESV (reference sequence). The CDR3 contains 14 residues. CDR3 bases: TGTGCCAGCAGCTTAGTACAGGGATTCACTGAAGCTTTCTTT. Protein product: CASSLVQGFTEAFF.

The rearrangement links TRBV7-6 to TRBJ1-1; weak D call: TRBD1 (5 bases). The CDR3 spans 14 residues. The V gene lost 8 bases and the J gene lost 4 bases, with 17 bases spanning the gap. Per the germline V gene, CDR1 is SGHVS and CDR2 is FNYEAQ. CDR3 nucleotides: TGTGCCAGCCTCGGGGGGAGGGGAGCCACTGAAGCTTTCTTT. It translates to CASLGGRGATEAFF.